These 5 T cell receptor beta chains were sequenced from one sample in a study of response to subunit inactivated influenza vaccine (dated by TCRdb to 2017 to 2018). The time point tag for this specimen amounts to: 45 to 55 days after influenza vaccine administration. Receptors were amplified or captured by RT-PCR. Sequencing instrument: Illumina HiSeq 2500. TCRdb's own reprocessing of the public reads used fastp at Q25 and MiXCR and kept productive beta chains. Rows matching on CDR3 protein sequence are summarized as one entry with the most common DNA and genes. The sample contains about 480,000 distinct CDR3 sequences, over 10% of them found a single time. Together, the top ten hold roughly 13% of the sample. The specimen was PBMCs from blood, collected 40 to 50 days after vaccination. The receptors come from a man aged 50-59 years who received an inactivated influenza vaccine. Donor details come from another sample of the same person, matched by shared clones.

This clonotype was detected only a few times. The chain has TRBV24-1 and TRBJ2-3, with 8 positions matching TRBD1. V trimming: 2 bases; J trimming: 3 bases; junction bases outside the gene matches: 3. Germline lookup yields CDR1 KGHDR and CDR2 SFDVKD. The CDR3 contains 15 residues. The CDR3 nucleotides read TGTGCCACCAGTGATTATGGACAGGGAACAGATACGCAGTATTTT. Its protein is CATSDYGQGTDTQYF.

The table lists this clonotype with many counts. The CDR3 is CSVRRGPDTQYF. In DNA, the CDR3 is TGCAGCGTCAGAAGGGGCCCAGATACGCAGTATTTT. The rearrangement links TRBV29-1 to TRBJ2-3; D may be TRBD1 (5 bases). Germline V gene lookup returns CDR1 SQVTM and CDR2 ANQGSEA. Trimming stripped 6 bases from V and 4 bases from J, with 11 bases between. There are 12 residues in the CDR3.

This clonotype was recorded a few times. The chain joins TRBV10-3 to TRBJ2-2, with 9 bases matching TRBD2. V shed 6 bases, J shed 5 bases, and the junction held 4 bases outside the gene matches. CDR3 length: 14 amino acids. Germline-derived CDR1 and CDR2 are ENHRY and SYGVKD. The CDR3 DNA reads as TGTGCCATCAGCATAGCGGGGGCGACCGGGGAGCTGTTTTTT. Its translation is CAISIAGATGELFF.

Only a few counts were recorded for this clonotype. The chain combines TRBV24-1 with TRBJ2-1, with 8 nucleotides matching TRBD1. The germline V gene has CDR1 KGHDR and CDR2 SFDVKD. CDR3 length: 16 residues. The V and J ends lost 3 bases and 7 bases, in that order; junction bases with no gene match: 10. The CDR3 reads CATSDGQGIARNEQFF. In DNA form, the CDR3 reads TGTGCCACCAGTGATGGACAGGGAATTGCTCGGAATGAGCAGTTCTTC.

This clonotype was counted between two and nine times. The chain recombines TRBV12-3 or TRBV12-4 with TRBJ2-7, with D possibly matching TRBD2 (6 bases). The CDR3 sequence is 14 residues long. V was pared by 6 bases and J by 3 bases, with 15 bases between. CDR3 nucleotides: TGTGCCAGCAGGGCGGCGGGACTCTTCTACGAGCAGTACTTC. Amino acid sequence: CASRAAGLFYEQYF.